Following are 12 T cell receptor beta chains from one sample sequenced in a study of OX40 agonist ivuxolimab in advanced cancers. Measured with immunoSEQ multiplex PCR; TCRdb has only the in-frame clones, and not every one. The table lists 68,000 or so clones, 80% to 95% of them singletons. The sequences come from CD4+ or CD8+ T cells sorted from blood, collected in a trial of the OX40 agonist ivuxolimab. Receptor source: an adult with an advanced solid tumor such as melanoma, head and neck, liver or kidney cancer.

V is TRBV5-4 and J is TRBJ1-2; a possible D gene is TRBD1 (6 bases). The V end lost 4 bases, the J end lost 7 bases, and 11 bases lay between the germline ends. The CDR3 is 12 residues long. The germline V gene has CDR1 SGHNT and CDR2 YYREEE (reference sequence). The CDR3: CASSSTGFGYTF. The CDR3 nucleotides are TGTGCCAGCAGCAGTACAGGGTTTGGCTACACCTTC. The full variable domain, rest sourced from reference TRBV5-4 and TRBJ1-2, is ETGVTQSPTHLIKTRGQQVTLRCSSQSGHNTVSWYQQALGQGPQFIFQYYREEENGRGNFPPRFSGLQFPNYSSELNVNALELDDSALYLCASSSTGFGYTFGSGTRLTVV.

The CDR3 reads CASSSLGPGTEAFF. CDR3 nucleotide sequence: TGTGCCAGCAGCTCTTTAGGTCCGGGGACTGAAGCTTTCTTT. The rearrangement joins TRBV11-3 to TRBJ1-1, with D uncertain. This CDR3 contains 14 residues. From germline, CDR1 is SGHNT and CDR2 YENEEA. The V end was cut by 4 bases, the J end by 5 bases, with 14 bases between.

This clone was observed a single time. The rearrangement links TRBV19 to TRBJ2-3; 9 nucleotides match TRBD2. Trimming cost V 5 bases and J 3 bases; bases outside gene matches: 12. This CDR3 spans 17 amino acids. Looked up from germline, CDR1 is LNHDA and CDR2 is SQIVND (reference sequence). The CDR3 reads CASSWLAGSSDTDTQYF. The CDR3 DNA reads TGTGCCAGTAGTTGGCTAGCGGGGTCGTCGGATACAGATACGCAGTATTTT.

CDR3 residues: CASSTSADEQYF. The CDR3 nucleotides are TGCGCCAGCTCTACTAGCGCCGACGAGCAGTACTTC. V is TRBV10-2 and J is TRBJ2-7; TRBD2 aligns across 7 bases. Germline V lookup: CDR1 WSHSY, CDR2 SAAADI. The CDR3 loop spans 12 amino acids. Trimming at V came to 8 bases and at J to 5 bases, leaving 6 bases not matched to a gene.

The table lists this clone with a count of one. The chain combines TRBV2 with TRBJ1-1; perhaps TRBD1 as D (6 bases). Trimming pared 8 bases from V and 0 bases from J, leaving 7 bases between. This CDR3 has 12 amino acids. Germline lookup yields CDR1 SNHLY and CDR2 FYNNEI. The DNA for the CDR3 is TGTGCCAGCGACAGGTTGAACACTGAAGCTTTCTTT. This translates into CASDRLNTEAFF.

The rearrangement uses TRBV5-6 and TRBJ2-7; 7 positions agree with TRBD1. Trimming took 4 bases from V and 4 from J; bases not matched to a gene: 11. Germline loops: CDR1 SGHDT, CDR2 YYEEEE. There are 15 residues in the CDR3. The chain's CDR3 is CASSPPGGQNYEQYF. CDR3 DNA sequence: TGTGCCAGCAGCCCCCCAGGGGGACAGAATTACGAGCAGTACTTC. Combining the CDR3 with reference TRBV5-6 and TRBJ2-7 gives the whole variable domain DAGVTQSPTHLIKTRGQQVTLRCSPKSGHDTVSWYQQALGQGPQFIFQYYEEEERQRGNFPDRFSGHQFPNYSSELNVNALLLGDSALYLCASSPPGGQNYEQYFGPGTRLTVT.

The chain employs TRBV5-4 and TRBJ2-6; no reliable D call. The CDR3 is made up of 17 amino acids. Per the germline V gene, CDR1 is SGHNT and CDR2 is YYREEE (reference sequence). The germline V and J ends were trimmed by 0 bases and 0 bases, with 10 bases remaining between them. The CDR3: CASSLVGDRSGANVLTF. The CDR3 DNA reads as TGTGCCAGCAGCTTGGTTGGTGATCGCTCTGGGGCCAACGTCCTGACTTTC.

This chain uses TRBV19 with TRBJ1-2; the match to TRBD1 covers 7 bases. This CDR3 region has 13 residues. The ends lost 6 bases at V and 2 bases at J; junction bases unmatched: 3. Germline values: CDR1 LNHDA, CDR2 SQIVND (reference sequence). Here the CDR3 DNA reads TGTGCCAGTAGAGGACAGGAGAACTATGGCTACACCTTC. Translated: CASRGQENYGYTF.

The rearrangement links TRBV5-5 to TRBJ1-3; D unclear. The germline CDR1 and CDR2 sequences are SGHKS and YYEKEE (reference sequence). V lost 1 base and J lost 0, with 8 bases in between. The CDR3 totals 15 residues. CDR3 loop: CASSLRLNSGNTIYF. The CDR3 nucleotides are TGTGCCAGCAGCTTGAGGTTGAACTCTGGAAACACCATATATTTT.

The gene calls are TRBV7-3 and TRBJ2-1, with a weak D call TRBD1 (5 bases). The V end lost 2 bases, the J end lost 7 bases, and 15 bases lay between the germline ends. The CDR3 has 15 amino acids. The V gene's germline CDR1 is SGHTA and CDR2 FQGTGA. The CDR3 DNA reads TGTGCCAGCAGCTTAGTTACGGTGGGGCAGAATGAGCAGTTCTTC. It yields the protein CASSLVTVGQNEQFF.

This CDR3 reads CASSVGGLVSTGELFF. CDR3 nucleotides: TGCGCCAGCAGTGTAGGGGGACTAGTGAGCACCGGGGAGCTGTTTTTT. The chain employs TRBV10-2 and TRBJ2-2, with 8 bases fitting TRBD2. The CDR3 is made up of 16 amino acids. Trimming removed 4 bases from V and 4 bases from J; junction bases left unmatched: 8. The V gene's germline CDR1 is WSHSY and CDR2 SAAADI.

The chain carries TRBV15 and TRBJ1-5; 7 bases match TRBD1. The V and J ends lost 4 bases and 0 bases, in that order; junction bases with no gene match: 3. The length of the CDR3 is 15 residues. Germline CDR1 LNHNV, CDR2 YYDKDF (reference sequence). The chain's CDR3 is CATSTRTGSNQPQHF. The CDR3 bases are TGTGCCACCAGCACCCGGACAGGTAGCAATCAGCCCCAGCATTTT.